This entry lists 21 T cell receptor beta chains sequenced from one sample in a study of cytomegalovirus exposure and HLA in healthy donors. 60 Vbeta and 13 Jbeta primers were used in PCR. The repertoire was sequenced with immunoSEQ multiplex PCR; TCRdb's copy has only in-frame clones and lacks some. The sample includes around 180,000 clones, around 80% seen only once; the top ten take around 5.7%. What was sequenced was PBMCs. These receptors all stem from a man in his forties or fifties in good health and CMV-seronegative.

This clone was recorded only once. The rearrangement links TRBV5-1 to TRBJ2-3; 8 bases are a match to TRBD1. The CDR3 runs to 14 residues. V was pared by 5 bases and J by 5 bases, with 7 bases of the junction left unmatched. Germline V CDR1 and CDR2: SGHRS, YFSETQ. In DNA form, the CDR3 reads TGCGCCAGCAGTCCAGGGACAGGAGTAGATACGCAGTATTTT. Protein: CASSPGTGVDTQYF.

A single count supports this clone. The chain uses TRBV19 and TRBJ2-7, with TRBD1 identical over 7 bases. CDR1 is LNHDA, CDR2 SQIVND, per germline (reference sequence). The CDR3 totals 13 residues. The junction had 4 bases not matched to a gene; V was cut back by 4 bases and J by 4 bases. The CDR3 DNA reads as TGTGCCAGTAGTAGCACACAGGGGTACGAGCAGTACTTC. It encodes CASSSTQGYEQYF.

This chain joins TRBV9 and TRBJ2-5; perhaps TRBD1 as D (6 bases). CDR3 length equals 15 residues. Trimming cost V 2 bases and J 11 bases, with 22 bases left between them. Germline V gives CDR1 SGDLS, CDR2 YYNGEE. The CDR3 is CASSVAGAGDGEQYF. DNA for the CDR3: TGTGCCAGCAGCGTGGCCGGGGCAGGGGATGGGGAGCAGTACTTC.

CDR3 sequence reads: CASSPESGRAYEQYF. The CDR3 DNA is TGTGCCAGCAGCCCTGAGAGCGGGAGGGCCTACGAGCAGTACTTC. The V and J genes are TRBV4-2 and TRBJ2-7; TRBD2 agrees at 10 bases. The CDR3 consists of 15 residues. Trimming took 4 bases from V and 2 from J; bases not matched to a gene: 5. Germline loops: CDR1 LGHNA, CDR2 YNFKEQ.

A remark on this clone: A read error may produce the germline difference seen at one junction end. The chain links TRBV18 to TRBJ2-1; D perhaps matches TRBD2 (5 bases). CDR1 KGHSH and CDR2 LQKENI come from the germline V gene. The CDR3 runs to 12 residues. CDR3 DNA sequence: TGTGCCAGCTCACCACCGCAAGGGAGCCAGGTCTTC. Translated: CASSPPQGSQVF. The full variable domain, its missing parts supplied by reference TRBV18 and TRBJ2-1, is NAGVMQNPRHLVRRRGQEARLRCSPMKGHSHVYWYRQLPEEGLKFMVYLQKENIIDESGMPKERFSAEFPKEGPSILRIQQVVRGDSAAYFCASSPPQGSQVFGPGTRLTVL.

This chain uses TRBV5-8 with TRBJ2-1; 7 nucleotides match TRBD2. Germline V gene sequence: CDR1 SGHTS, CDR2 YDEGEE. Trimming cost V 4 bases and J 4 bases; bases outside gene matches: 8. CDR3 length equals 15 residues. This CDR3 is CASSPGLRIYNEQFF. As DNA, the CDR3 is TGTGCCAGCAGCCCGGGACTAAGGATTTACAATGAGCAGTTCTTC.

The chain combines TRBV6-1 with TRBJ2-7; 7 bases are a match to TRBD1. The CDR3 totals 15 residues. With V trimmed by 1 base and J by 2 bases, 5 bases remained unmatched. CDR1 and CDR2 from the germline V gene are MNHNS and SASEGT. The CDR3, as DNA: TGTGCCAGCAGTGAAGTTTGGGACAGTACCTACGAGCAGTACTTC. It yields the protein CASSEVWDSTYEQYF.

The J gene is TRBJ2-7, the V gene TRBV7-2; 8 nucleotides align to TRBD2. The V and J ends lost 2 bases and 0 bases, in that order; junction bases with no gene match: 12. Germline CDR1 reads SGHTA; CDR2 reads FQGNSA. This CDR3 is built from 18 residues. The CDR3 DNA sequence: TGTGCCAGCAGCTTAACGGAATCAGCGGGAGCGAGCTCCTACGAGCAGTACTTC. Translated: CASSLTESAGASSYEQYF.

V gene TRBV5-1 combines with J gene TRBJ2-7; TRBD1 agrees at 10 bases. V gave up 4 bases and J gave up 1 base; unmatched junction bases: 8. This CDR3 is 16 amino acids long. Germline V gene data show CDR1 as SGHRS and CDR2 as YFSETQ. For the CDR3, the DNA is TGCGCCAGCAGCGCCGGACAGGGGGGAGAATCCTACGAGCAGTACTTC. Translated, it gives CASSAGQGGESYEQYF.

The chain carries TRBV28 and TRBJ1-6; TRBD1 matches at 8 bases. Germline V gene lookup returns CDR1 MDHEN and CDR2 SYDVKM. V gave up 5 bases and J gave up 10 bases; unmatched junction bases: 10. The CDR3 runs 15 residues. In DNA, the CDR3 is TGTGCCAGCAGTGCTAGACAGGGGAGGGGGTCACCCCTCCACTTT. The encoded protein is CASSARQGRGSPLHF.

This clone was recorded a few times. The V and J genes are TRBV7-2 and TRBJ1-4, with D hard to call. V was shortened by 3 bases and J by 8 bases, with 10 bases between the two germline ends. Germline CDR1 is SGHTA and CDR2 is FQGNSA. The CDR3 spans 13 residues. CDR3 loop: CASSLVREEKLFF. CDR3 DNA sequence: TGTGCCAGCAGCTTGGTAAGGGAGGAAAAACTGTTTTTT.

The gene calls are TRBV7-2 and TRBJ2-6; D remains unclear. Germline values: CDR1 SGHTA, CDR2 FQGNSA. This CDR3 is built from 16 residues. V shed 1 base and J shed 1 base, with 8 bases lying between them. The CDR3 reads CASSLGGTSGANVLTF. In DNA form, the CDR3 reads TGTGCCAGCAGCTTAGGCGGCACTTCTGGGGCCAACGTCCTGACTTTC.

The chain recombines TRBV5-1 with TRBJ2-1; D uncertain. The germline CDR1 and CDR2 sequences are SGHRS and YFSETQ. This CDR3 spans 15 amino acids. Trimming cost V 1 base and J 9 bases, with 17 bases left between them. CDR3 DNA: TGCGCCAGCAGCTTGAGCTACGGCAATCGAGGTGAGCAGTTCTTC. Translated, it gives CASSLSYGNRGEQFF.

This chain joins TRBV5-1 and TRBJ2-7; TRBD2 aligns across 8 bases. The CDR3 loop spans 16 amino acids. After removal of 3 bases from V and 2 bases from J, the junction contained 10 bases not matched to a gene. Germline lookup yields CDR1 SGHRS and CDR2 YFSETQ. CDR3 coding DNA: TGCGCCAGCAGCTCAACTAGCGGCCTTCGAACCTACGAGCAGTACTTC. Its translation is CASSSTSGLRTYEQYF.

The rearrangement joins TRBV5-1 to TRBJ1-2; D is possibly TRBD1 (6 bases). This CDR3 spans 15 amino acids. Trimming took 0 bases from V and 4 from J, leaving 13 bases between them. Germline V gene data show CDR1 as SGHRS and CDR2 as YFSETQ. The CDR3 DNA reads as TGCGCCAGCAGCTTGGTGGGGACAACGGGCTATGGCTACACCTTC. This codes for CASSLVGTTGYGYTF.

This clone was found a few times. The chain employs TRBV18 and TRBJ2-2; the match to TRBD1 covers 7 bases. CDR1 is KGHSH, CDR2 LQKENI, per germline. This CDR3 is 16 amino acids long. Trimming removed 0 bases from V and 3 bases from J; junction bases left unmatched: 4. CDR3 bases: TGTGCCAGCTCACCACCTAAGACAGGGTACACCGGGGAGCTGTTTTTT. The encoded protein is CASSPPKTGYTGELFF.

The V gene is TRBV18, the J gene TRBJ1-4; 8 bases map to TRBD1. Germline CDR1 reads KGHSH; CDR2 reads LQKENI. V gave up 3 bases and J gave up 11 bases; unmatched junction bases: 8. This CDR3 has 14 residues. This chain's CDR3 is CASSPLPGQDKLFF. Written as DNA, the CDR3 is TGTGCCAGCTCACCGTTACCGGGACAGGATAAACTGTTTTTT.

Only one count was recorded for this clone. The rearrangement joins TRBV4-3 to TRBJ2-3; TRBD2 matches at 7 bases. Germline loops: CDR1 LGHNA, CDR2 YSLEER. J gave up 5 bases and V 4 bases, and 15 bases lay outside the gene matches. The CDR3 runs to 17 residues. The CDR3 DNA reads TGCGCCAGCAGCCCTGCCCGGTTTGCTCCGGGGGGAGATACGCAGTATTTT. The encoded protein is CASSPARFAPGGDTQYF.

The chain is built from TRBV2 and TRBJ1-5, with 9 bases matching TRBD1. The germline V gene has CDR1 SNHLY and CDR2 FYNNEI. After removal of 5 bases from V and 4 bases from J, the junction contained 3 bases not matched to a gene. The CDR3 covers 14 residues. The CDR3 reads CASSRTGENQPQHF. CDR3 nucleotides: TGTGCCAGCAGTAGGACAGGGGAAAATCAGCCCCAGCATTTT.

This sequence joins TRBV19 and TRBJ2-3, with 12 bases aligning to TRBD1. Germline CDR1 reads LNHDA; CDR2 reads SQIVND (reference sequence). The ends lost 6 bases at V and 4 bases at J; junction bases unmatched: 8. The CDR3 is 16 residues long. Written as DNA, the CDR3 is TGTGCCAGTAGCTCTCGGGGACAGGGGGCCCCAGATACGCAGTATTTT. It yields the protein CASSSRGQGAPDTQYF.

Concerning this clone itself: This sample includes further DNA sequences coding for the same CDR3. The chain has TRBV6-5 and TRBJ2-7, with D perhaps matching TRBD2 (5 bases). This CDR3 has 12 amino acids. Germline CDR1 reads MNHEY; CDR2 reads SVGAGI. The germline V and J ends were trimmed by 6 bases and 5 bases, with 11 bases remaining between them. The CDR3 DNA sequence: TGTGCCAGCAGCTCCCCCGGGAACGAGCAGTACTTC. Its protein product is CASSSPGNEQYF.